This T cell receptor beta chain appears in the sequencing data of a study of cytomegalovirus exposure and HLA in healthy donors (TCRdb year 2017). At the level of the whole study: An earlier analysis of under 600 of the donors reported about 290 Gb of sequence data and 120 million or so unique TCR beta sequences from approximately 180 million T cells. A later genetic analysis took genome-wide SNP genotypes for about 65% of the 666 donors and used that subset as a discovery cohort. The aim of the study was to test whether cataloging public T cell receptors could identify signatures of past pathogen exposure. An early release that covered roughly 600 HLA-typed donors contained about 290 gigabases of sequencing data and 80 million or so unique TCR sequences. An earlier analysis of several hundred of the donors used high-throughput TCR beta sequencing to judge whether each TCR beta V gene segment behaved as functional or pseudogenic. Among 300 to 500 genotyped donors of the cohort, an average of about 220,000 unique TCR beta nucleotide sequences was sequenced per donor, of which 15% to 20% were non-productive. In the later analysis, no new phenotypic data were used to find candidate immune exposures; instead, reliance was placed on TCR beta sequences and their occurrence across donors. The study combined high-throughput TCR immunosequencing, statistical association of individual TCRs with disease status, and machine learning to predict cytomegalovirus infection status. In addition to the first cohort of hundreds of subjects, a separate validation cohort of approximately 130 different subjects was used. The number of typed donors differed by locus: about 620-630 for A, B, C, DRB1 and DQB1; some 540 for DQA1; 606 for DPA1; and some 450 for DPB1. Of the 300 to 450 genotyped donors, approximately 80% fell in the genetic ancestry cluster associated with self-reported Caucasian donors. Five DR-DQ haplotypes were treated as single units for association and clustering because of strong linkage in the cohort. Alongside the repertoire data, information on donor age, sex, ethnicity and CMV serostatus was compiled. Both class I and class II loci were covered by HLA typing, at four-digit resolution. Every discovery cohort repertoire had been produced on one sequencing platform. A later analysis re-analyzed previously published TCR beta repertoires from roughly 630 donors and added high-resolution HLA genotyping to study TCR occurrence patterns. The study profiled the T cell repertoires of approximately 700 subjects by immunosequencing and related them to cytomegalovirus serostatus. Points the paper makes about the study in general: Strong co-occurrence of HLA alleles, especially DR and DQ, made assigning TCR associations to individual alleles difficult. A later analysis found that HLA-associated TCR beta chains were more clonally expanded and had lower generation probabilities than equally common non-associated chains. The sequencing pipeline was judged likely to have produced a cluster of highly shared sequence variants as a technical artifact. CMV serostatus was the only immune exposure information available for the cohort. According to a later analysis, TCR association rates differed among HLA loci, with DRB1 alleles showing the most associated TCRs and HLA-C alleles showing the fewest. In both the original and validation cohorts, the classifier was reported to diagnose cytomegalovirus status with high specificity and sensitivity. Linkage disequilibrium might explain the correlated functional status among segregating V segments, but an unknown experimental factor could not be ruled out. Because HLA typing was missing for some donors at each locus, association tests included only the typed subset. In a later analysis, around 15,000 TCR beta sequences were associated with specific HLA alleles at a false discovery rate of 0.05. A total of roughly 160 TCR beta chains were listed by the study as associated with cytomegalovirus. Across donors, most TCR sequences were observed very rarely, whereas some public TCRs were present in many individuals. A later genetic analysis reported fewer N-insertions in productive TCRs among donors in an Asian-associated ancestry cluster than the roughly 720-donor mean. A further reported finding was that TCR beta sequences accurately predicted the HLA-A and HLA-B alleles for most subjects in the first cohort. A later genetic analysis associated a missense DCLRE1C variant with V-gene and J-gene trimming of TCR beta chains, and an independent cohort replicated the association. The 87-base-pair reads could not distinguish some IMGT-functional V segments, including TRBV6-2 and TRBV6-3, so those segments were excluded. It was suggested by the authors that the approach could potentially be generalized to other disease states and immunological phenotypes. In vitro tests confirmed that a few of the cytomegalovirus-associated TCR beta chains recognize cytomegalovirus antigens. In this cohort, only TCR beta chains were sequenced, and detectable features were limited by the absence of alpha or paired-chain data. The earlier analysis of 587 of the donors excluded 15 to 20 rarely observed V segments, including chromosome 9 orphons, because counts were too low. Presence/absence analyses assumed roughly uniform sequencing depth across donors, an assumption that may not hold. In a later analysis, most CMV-associated TCR beta chains were found to appear HLA-restricted, with HLA associations seemingly driven largely by CMV exposure. A later analysis reported that several top co-occurrence clusters appeared linked to parvovirus B19, influenza, CMV and Epstein-Barr virus. In an earlier analysis of a few hundred of the donors, most TCR beta V segments were observed in productive rearrangements about 90% or about 30% of the time, broadly matching IMGT annotations.

In total, roughly 710 healthy bone marrow donors made up the cohort. At the time of sampling, every cohort member was nominally healthy, though immune exposures that went unrecorded were likely present. The donor was CMV seronegative and was included in the group of about 400 seronegative cohort members. Each donor provided a peripheral blood sample, and peripheral blood mononuclear cells were used for TCR beta sequencing. The Qiagen DNeasy Blood Extraction Kit was used to extract genomic DNA from the blood cell samples. CDR1 is given as SGHTS and CDR2 as YDEGEE, both from the germline V gene. Trimming removed 5 bases from V and 6 bases from J; the gene matches leave 8 bases unexplained. The CDR3 covers 14 residues, taking in both the cysteine and the phenylalanine. The sequence is cut down to CDR3 DNA, 42 bases in frame from base 1. The method was the immunoSEQ multiplex PCR assay. For the multiplex PCR, a mixture combining 60 forward primers for TCR Vbeta segments and 13 reverse primers for TCR Jbeta segments was used. Amplification of the CDR3 region of rearranged TCR beta genes was performed with a multiplex PCR assay on genomic DNA. The amplified TCR beta libraries were sequenced on the Illumina HiSeq System as 87-base-pair reads. On the authors' methods: In a later analysis, 80 million or so unique TCR beta chains were counted across the 690 or so repertoires, and about 9.9 million of these chains were shared by at least two donors. A nearest-neighbor algorithm error-corrected the raw reads and collapsed the reads into unique sequences, merging closely related sequences to remove PCR and sequencing errors. Alignment of CDR3 sequences to IMGT reference sequences was used to assign V, D and J gene segments. For a sequence to be retained, a match of at least six nucleotides to both a V gene segment and a J gene segment was required. A rearrangement was called productive if the CDR3 had no stop codons and remained in frame with V and J, and every other rearrangement was called non-productive. Following IMGT convention, CDR3 was defined as the stretch from the second conserved V-encoded cysteine up to the conserved J-encoded phenylalanine. In an earlier analysis of 500 to 650 of the donors, sequences lacking an unambiguous match to a single V gene segment were excluded. An earlier analysis of a few hundred of the donors called V segments functional above 56.7% productive rearrangements and segregating when the between-donor standard deviation exceeded 5%. A statistical classification framework was built for diagnosing cytomegalovirus status from the catalog of TCR beta chain sequences. In a later analysis, V and J genes were assigned by comparing TCR nucleotide sequences against IMGT/GENE-DB human TR gene sequences. The TCRdist pipeline was used in a later analysis to assign CDR3 sequences and most-parsimonious VDJ recombination scenarios. In a later analysis, each TCR beta chain was defined by its CDR3 amino acid sequence together with its V-gene family, and reads lacking a unique V-gene family were excluded. To address suspected cross-contamination and a sequencing artifact, a later analysis removed 592 highly shared, low-generation-probability nucleotide sequences. In a later analysis, a clonal expansion index for each public chain was calculated from normalized within-repertoire ranks of inferred template counts. A later analysis computed generation probabilities with a VDJ recombination model fitted to out-of-frame rearrangements, and checked the results against IGoR. A later analysis scored TCR-TCR, TCR-HLA and TCR-CMV co-occurrence with hypergeometric tests, applying a repertoire-size bias correction to TCR pairs. False discovery rates were estimated in a later analysis by permuting HLA or CMV assignments 20 times. A later analysis grouped co-occurring TCRs with DBSCAN, adding TCRdist sequence similarity when clustering within HLA-allele-positive subsets. Repertoires with fewer than 30,000 or more than 120,000 public chains, plus five repertoires with anomalous nucleotide sharing, were excluded from co-occurrence clustering. Imported from immuneACCESS, the table was reduced by TCRdb to in-frame sequences with V and J called. These copies leave out some clones; in studies compared against another copy, an unresolved V gene accounts for under half, and the cause of the remainder is not known. That table gives V, J and clone size, and the DNA gave D and trimming. Recorded for this sample are 110,000 to 150,000 clones; around 79% of them occurred a single time. More than 0.85% of the sample goes to the ten largest clones.

About this clone: The antigen it recognizes is unknown. Per-base qualities were not stored, and no clone one base away is much larger.

This sequence originates from a man aged 18 to 30 in good health and CMV-seronegative. The source material was PBMCs. This sequence uses TRBV5-8 and TRBJ1-1, and TRBD1 aligns with 9 junction nucleotides. This receptor carries the CDR3 CASRPGQGFAEAFF. The nucleotides are TGTGCCAGCAGACCCGGACAGGGGTTTGCTGAAGCTTTCTTT.